This T cell receptor (beta chain) was sequenced in a study of molecular identifiers for immune sequencing clone quantification. Study background: Four of five RNA aliquots from about 19,000 or 110,000 naive CD8 T cells were sequenced.

Previously reported methods and listed TCR primers produced the bulk TCR libraries. TCRdb passed the PCR reads through MiXCR, listing each CDR3 protein once. The data contain approximately 590,000 distinct CDR3 sequences, 25% of them seen just once; the ten biggest clones take up approximately 0.75%. The CD8+CD4-CCR7+CD45RA+ phenotype defined the sorted naive CD8 T cells. J lost 7 bases, V lost 5 bases, and 14 bases had no gene match. This CDR3 contains 16 residues. Germline CDR1 and CDR2: PRHDT and FYEKMQ (reference sequence). Regarding this clonotype: Its antigen is as yet unknown.

Study-level findings and limits: The sizes of highly expanded clones could be underestimated when identical TCR molecules share a barcode.

The chain is built from TRBV13 and TRBJ2-5; 9 bases fit TRBD2. Sequenced: naive CD8+ T cells from blood, with Jurkat cell RNA spiked in. Regarding subset: FACS-sorted CD8+CD4-CCR7+CD45RA+ naive T cells. This clonotype originated in a human donor in good health. Some libraries in this study had Jurkat cell RNA spiked in. CDR3 amino acids: CASSMGLARGDGTQYF. CDR3 sequence (DNA): TGTGCCAGCAGCATGGGACTAGCCCGTGGGGATGGGACCCAGTACTTC.